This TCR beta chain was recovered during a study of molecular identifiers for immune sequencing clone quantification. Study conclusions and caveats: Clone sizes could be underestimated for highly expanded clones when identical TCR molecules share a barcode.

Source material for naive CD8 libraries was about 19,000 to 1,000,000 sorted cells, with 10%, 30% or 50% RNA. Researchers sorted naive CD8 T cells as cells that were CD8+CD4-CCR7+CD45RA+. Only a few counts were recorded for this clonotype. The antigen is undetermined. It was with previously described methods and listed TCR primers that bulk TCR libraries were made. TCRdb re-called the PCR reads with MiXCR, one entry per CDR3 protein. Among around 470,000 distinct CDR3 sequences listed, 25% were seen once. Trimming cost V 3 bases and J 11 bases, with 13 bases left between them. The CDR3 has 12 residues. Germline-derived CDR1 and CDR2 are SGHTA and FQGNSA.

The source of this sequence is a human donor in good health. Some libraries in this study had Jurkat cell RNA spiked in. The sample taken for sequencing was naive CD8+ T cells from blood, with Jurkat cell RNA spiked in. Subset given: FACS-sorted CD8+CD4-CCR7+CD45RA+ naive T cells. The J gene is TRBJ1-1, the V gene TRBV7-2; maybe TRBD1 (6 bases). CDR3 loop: CASSLMGGDAFF. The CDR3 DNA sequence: TGTGCCAGCAGCTTGATGGGGGGCGACGCTTTCTTT.